The following is a TCR beta chain sequence with its context. The data were obtained in a study of control samples from healthy donors and cancer patients. The assay was immunoSEQ multiplex PCR, and TCRdb's table has in-frame clones only and misses some. The table has over 85,000 clones, about 92% seen once. CDR1 and CDR2 (germline): SEHNR, FQNEAQ (reference sequence). V shed 5 bases and J 3 bases; nucleotides not matched to a gene: 7. This CDR3 has 16 residues. This clonotype originated in a young woman in good health. The sequencing sample was made of blood. The chain couples TRBV7-9 to TRBJ1-2; TRBD1 agrees at 12 bases. CDR3 nucleotides: TGTGCCAGCAGCCCCGGGACAGGGGGCGACGACTATGGCTACACCTTC. This codes for CASSPGTGGDDYGYTF. The full variable domain, in which reference TRBV7-9 and TRBJ1-2 provide the parts outside the CDR3, is DTGVSQNPRHKITKRGQNVTFRCDPISEHNRLYWYRQTLGQGPEFLTYFQNEAQLEKSRLLSDRFSAERPKGSFSTLEIQRTEQGDSAMYLCASSPGTGGDDYGYTFGSGTRLTVV.